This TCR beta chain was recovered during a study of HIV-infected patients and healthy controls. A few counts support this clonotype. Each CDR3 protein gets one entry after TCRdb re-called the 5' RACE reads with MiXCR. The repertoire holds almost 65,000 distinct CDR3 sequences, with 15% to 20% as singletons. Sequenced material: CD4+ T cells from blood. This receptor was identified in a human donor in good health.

In DNA, the CDR3 is TGCAGCGTTGACAGGGTGTTGAACACTGAAGCTTTCTTT. This translates into CSVDRVLNTEAFF. The V gene is TRBV29-1, the J gene TRBJ1-1; perhaps TRBD1 as D (5 bases). CDR3 length equals 13 residues. The ends were cut back, 3 bases at V and 0 bases at J, with 8 bases in the middle. Per the germline V gene, CDR1 is SQVTM and CDR2 is ANQGSEA. The whole variable domain, filled in from reference TRBV29-1 and TRBJ1-1, reads SAVISQKPSRDICQRGTSLTIQCQVDSQVTMMFWYRQQPGQSLTLIATANQGSEATYESGFVIDKFPISRPNLTFSTLTVSNMSPEDSSIYLCSVDRVLNTEAFFGQGTRLTVV.